The entry below describes one T cell receptor beta chain. The data derive from a study of blood T cell repertoires in COVID-19. Per the original data handling: Nucleated cell counts were estimated from reference gene primer amplification. Assay used: immunoSEQ multiplex PCR; TCRdb lists only in-frame clones, some missing. Clonal size and the V and J genes are those of that table, whereas D and trimming came from the DNA. The data hold around 210,000 clones, with 85% observed a single time. Sequenced: peripheral blood. The clonotype was recovered from a man in his 60s with COVID-19, enrolled during active disease.

The CDR3 sequence: CAWSVFASREQYF. The CDR3, as DNA: TGTGCCTGGAGTGTATTCGCTAGTCGCGAGCAGTACTTC. V and J are TRBV30 and TRBJ2-7; no clear D gene. The germline gives CDR1 GTSNPN, CDR2 SVGIG (reference sequence). V was cut by 0 bases and J by 6 bases, with 12 bases left in between. This CDR3 region has 13 residues.